This T cell receptor (beta chain) was documented in a study of blood T cell repertoires in COVID-19. In germline, CDR1 is SEHNR, CDR2 FQNEAQ (reference sequence). The CDR3 totals 14 residues. Trimming pared 1 base from V and 7 bases from J, leaving 13 bases between. Authors' methods: Estimation of nucleated cell counts relied on the amplification of reference gene primers. This table comes from immunoSEQ multiplex PCR, and its TCRdb copy is limited to in-frame clones, with some not included. The V and J calls and clone size were taken over from that table, and D and trimming were inferred from the DNA. The sample includes 100,000 to 150,000 clones, 60% to 80% seen only once; the top ten take less than 6.5%.

The rearrangement joins TRBV7-9 to TRBJ1-2, with D possibly matching TRBD1 (5 bases). The sample taken for sequencing was peripheral blood. The receptor was isolated from a man aged 55 to 70 with acute or convalescent COVID-19. CDR3 loop: CASSLDNRSPGYTF. The CDR3 bases are TGTGCCAGCAGCTTAGATAACAGGTCGCCTGGCTACACCTTC.